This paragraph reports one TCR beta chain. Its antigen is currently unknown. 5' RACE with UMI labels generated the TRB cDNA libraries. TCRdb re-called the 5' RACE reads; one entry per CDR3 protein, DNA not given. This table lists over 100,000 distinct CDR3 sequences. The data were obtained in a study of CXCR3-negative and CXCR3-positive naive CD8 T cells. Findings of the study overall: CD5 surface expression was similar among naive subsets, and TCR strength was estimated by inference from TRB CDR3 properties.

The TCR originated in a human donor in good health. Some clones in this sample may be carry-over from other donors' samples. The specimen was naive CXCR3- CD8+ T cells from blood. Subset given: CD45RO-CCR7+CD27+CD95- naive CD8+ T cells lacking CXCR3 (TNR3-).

The CDR3 loop is CASSTGTGISPIPHSPLHF. The rearrangement joins TRBV19 to TRBJ1-6; TCRdb selects TRBD1, and the lack of DNA leaves this call unchecked. The CDR3 length is 19 residues. Per the germline V gene, CDR1 is LNHDA and CDR2 is SQIVND (reference sequence).